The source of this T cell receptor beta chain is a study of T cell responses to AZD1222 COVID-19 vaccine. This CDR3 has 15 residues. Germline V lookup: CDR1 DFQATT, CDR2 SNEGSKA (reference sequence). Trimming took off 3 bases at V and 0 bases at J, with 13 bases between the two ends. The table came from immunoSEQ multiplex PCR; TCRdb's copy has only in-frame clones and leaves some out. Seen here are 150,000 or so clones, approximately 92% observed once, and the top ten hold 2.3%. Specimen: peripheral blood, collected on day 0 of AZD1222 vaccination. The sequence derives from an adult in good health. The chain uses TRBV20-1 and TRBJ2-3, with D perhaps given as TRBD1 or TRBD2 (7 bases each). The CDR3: CSASPGGVSTDTQYF. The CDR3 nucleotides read TGCAGTGCTAGTCCAGGGGGGGTAAGCACAGATACGCAGTATTTT.